Presented here are 12 T cell receptor beta chains from one specimen sequenced in a study of neurological immune-mediated disorders. Via MiXCR, TCRdb re-called the 5' RACE reads, giving one row per CDR3 protein. Here the sample spans around 50,000 distinct CDR3 sequences, about an eighth being singletons. As to time point: longitudinal time-point 2. The sequencing sample was made of PBMCs. All receptors derive from a male donor with HTLV-1-associated myelopathy (HAM/TSP).

At least ten counts were recorded for this clonotype. J is TRBJ2-5 and V is TRBV2; the D gene could be TRBD1 or TRBD2 (5 bases each). This CDR3 region has 14 residues. The germline CDR1 and CDR2 sequences are SNHLY and FYNNEI. V lost 6 bases, J lost 3 bases, and 14 bases lay in between. The CDR3 reads CASRDGGLEETQYF. The CDR3 nucleotides are TGTGCCAGCAGGGATGGGGGATTGGAAGAGACCCAGTACTTC. The variable domain in full, with the rest retrieved from reference TRBV2 and TRBJ2-5, is EPEVTQTPSHQVTQMGQEVILRCVPISNHLYFYWYRQILGQKVEFLVSFYNNEISEKSEIFDDQFSVERPDGSNFTLKIRSTKLEDSAMYFCASRDGGLEETQYFGPGTRLLVL.

The J gene is TRBJ1-3, the V gene TRBV11-2; TRBD1 matches at 7 bases. Germline trimming cut 5 bases from V and 3 bases from J; bases unmatched to any gene: 16. Per germline, CDR1 SGHAT and CDR2 FQNNGV. This CDR3 has 18 residues. CDR3 sequence reads: CASSGKGGGGLSGNTIYF. DNA for the CDR3: TGTGCCAGCAGCGGAAAAGGGGGCGGGGGGCTAAGTGGAAACACCATATATTTT.

This clonotype was counted at least ten times. The CDR3 loop reads CASSGTRNTGELFF. The CDR3 DNA reads as TGTGCCAGCAGCGGCACCAGGAACACCGGGGAGCTGTTTTTT. The chain links TRBV5-6 to TRBJ2-2, with D unresolved. Trimming removed 4 bases at V and 1 base at J, with 8 bases between. This CDR3 has 14 amino acids. Germline loops: CDR1 SGHDT, CDR2 YYEEEE. Drawing the rest from reference TRBV5-6 and TRBJ2-2, the complete variable domain is DAGVTQSPTHLIKTRGQQVTLRCSPKSGHDTVSWYQQALGQGPQFIFQYYEEEERQRGNFPDRFSGHQFPNYSSELNVNALLLGDSALYLCASSGTRNTGELFFGEGSRLTVL.

This clonotype showed up just a few times. V usage is TRBV5-1 and J usage is TRBJ2-6; perhaps TRBD1 as D (6 bases). The CDR3 runs to 14 residues. Trimming stripped 7 bases from V and 2 bases from J, with 10 bases between. CDR1 and CDR2 from the germline V gene are SGHRS and YFSETQ. The CDR3 nucleotides read TGCGCCAGCTTGCCAGGGGCTGGGGCCAACGTCCTGACTTTC. Amino acid sequence: CASLPGAGANVLTF.

This clonotype was seen at least ten times. This chain connects TRBV29-1 to TRBJ2-3; TRBD2 agrees at 14 bases. The CDR3 spans 14 residues. Unmatched junction bases numbered 6, after V lost 6 bases and J lost 7 bases. Germline V gene sequence: CDR1 SQVTM, CDR2 ANQGSEA. The CDR3 loop is CSVTSGGDVNTQYF. As DNA, the CDR3 is TGCAGCGTGACTAGCGGGGGGGACGTGAATACGCAGTATTTT.

This chain connects TRBV7-3 to TRBJ1-1; D may be TRBD1 (5 bases). V was trimmed by 5 bases and J by 1 base, leaving 8 bases between them. The germline V gene has CDR1 SGHTA and CDR2 FQGTGA. This CDR3 region has 13 residues. CDR3 region: CASSRGSNTEAFF. The CDR3 bases are TGTGCCAGCAGCCGGGGCTCGAACACTGAAGCTTTCTTT.

The V gene is TRBV7-2, the J gene TRBJ2-7, with 10 bases aligning to TRBD1. Germline CDR1 reads SGHTA; CDR2 reads FQGNSA. V shed 1 base and J 11 bases; nucleotides not matched to a gene: 11. There are 15 residues in the CDR3. The CDR3 DNA follows: TGTGCCAGCAGCTTAGTGGGGTGGGACAGGGGAGGAAAGTACTTC. Translated, it gives CASSLVGWDRGGKYF. The full variable domain, its missing parts supplied by reference TRBV7-2 and TRBJ2-7, is GAGVSQSPSNKVTEKGKDVELRCDPISGHTALYWYRQSLGQGLEFLIYFQGNSAPDKSGLPSDRFSAERTGGSVSTLTIQRTQQEDSAVYLCASSLVGWDRGGKYFGPGTRLTVT.

This clonotype was recorded many times. V is TRBV20-1 and J is TRBJ2-5; 7 nucleotides agree with TRBD2. The CDR3 loop spans 15 amino acids. V lost 6 bases to trimming and J lost 1 base; unmatched junction nucleotides: 11. Per the germline V gene, CDR1 is DFQATT and CDR2 is SNEGSKA (reference sequence). The CDR3 sequence is CSAISGAPIQETQYF. CDR3 DNA sequence: TGCAGTGCCATAAGCGGGGCTCCGATCCAAGAGACCCAGTACTTC.

This clonotype was seen ten or more times. The gene calls are TRBV7-7 and TRBJ2-2; D remains ambiguous. In germline, CDR1 is SSHAT, CDR2 FNYEAQ (reference sequence). The CDR3 totals 14 residues. V lost 2 bases, J lost 0 bases, and 4 bases lay in between. The CDR3 sequence: CASSLMANTGELFF. The DNA of the CDR3 is TGTGCCAGCAGCTTAATGGCGAACACCGGGGAGCTGTTTTTT.

The chain has TRBV20-1 and TRBJ1-5; D is uncertain. The CDR3 is 14 residues long. V was pared by 6 bases and J by 11 bases, with 23 bases between. In germline, CDR1 is DFQATT, CDR2 SNEGSKA (reference sequence). The CDR3 DNA is TGCAGTGCGTGGGAACCGGGGAGCAATCATTCCCAGCATTTT. It specifies CSAWEPGSNHSQHF.

This clonotype was detected ten times or more. The chain is built from TRBV7-2 and TRBJ2-5; tentative D call: TRBD1 (6 bases). The CDR3 extends over 14 amino acids. The germline gives CDR1 SGHTA, CDR2 FQGNSA. Between the trimmed V and J ends, which lost 4 bases and 3 bases, there was a span of 12 bases. CDR3 coding DNA: TGTGCCAGCAGCTCCCGGACAGTAGAAGAGACCCAGTACTTC. Its translation: CASSSRTVEETQYF.

Worth noting for this clonotype: This may come from a read error, since a much larger clone is one base off. This chain joins TRBV6-6 and TRBJ1-2, with TRBD1 identical over 8 bases. The CDR3 sequence is 14 residues long. V lost 7 bases to trimming and J lost 5 bases; unmatched junction nucleotides: 9. The germline V gene has CDR1 MNHNY and CDR2 SVGAGI (reference sequence). The CDR3 loop is CASISWTGSYGYTF. DNA of the CDR3: TGTGCCAGCATCTCCTGGACAGGGAGTTATGGCTACACCTTC.